This paragraph covers one TCR beta chain sequence. Its specificity is unknown. The ends were cut back, 4 bases at V and 6 bases at J, with 10 bases in the middle. CDR1 is SGHDN and CDR2 is FVKESK in the germline V gene. CDR3 length: 12 amino acids. This sample was included in a study of glioma-infiltrating T cells after dendritic cell vaccination. The overall study: Autologous tumor lysate was loaded overnight onto monocyte-derived dendritic cells grown 6 to 7 days with IL-4 and GM-CSF.

Only in-frame clones appear in the TCRdb table, and some are missing; sequencing was by immunoSEQ multiplex PCR. Of under 70,000 clones listed, 80% to 85% were seen once; the top ten hold 7% to 10%. PBMC were collected before vaccination, two weeks after the third vaccination, and at progression. General study points: Higher TCR clonality did not directly relate to longer survival.

The receptor comes from a human donor with glioblastoma. This specimen was blood, taken before dendritic cell vaccination. The chain joins TRBV14 to TRBJ2-7; D gene uncertain. As DNA, the CDR3 is TGTGCCAGCAGCCGATACGGGTTCGAGCAGTACTTC. Its protein product is CASSRYGFEQYF.